This T cell receptor (beta chain) derives from a study of cytotoxic CD8 clonotypes in ibrutinib-treated CLL. Study context: Response material was collected after a median around 12 months of treatment, range 6 to 36. Study-wide points: Clonality went up at the time of ibrutinib response, stayed stable in sustained remission, and later dropped back toward its baseline level at progression. Pretreatment clonality was elevated relative to age-matched healthy donors and paralleled circulating CD8+ T-cell counts.

CDR3 length equals 15 residues. Germline values: CDR1 SEHNR, CDR2 FQNEAQ (reference sequence). With V trimmed by 5 bases and J by 5 bases, 8 bases remained unmatched. To note about this clone: What it binds is not known.

The data were produced by immunoSEQ multiplex PCR, yet TCRdb's version contains in-frame clones alone and is incomplete. This sample has some 200,000 clones, with 72% found just once. Cryopreserved PBMCs supplied about 2 micrograms of genomic DNA for TCR beta libraries. The source of this sequence is a human donor with chronic lymphocytic leukemia. The specimen was PBMCs, collected after 24 months of ibrutinib treatment. V gene TRBV7-9 combines with J gene TRBJ2-7; TRBD2 aligns across 11 bases. The CDR3 nucleotides are TGTGCCAGCAGCGCCCACCTAGCGGGAGGCGACGAGCAGTACTTC. This sequence encodes CASSAHLAGGDEQYF. Full variable domain (remainder filled in from reference TRBV7-9 and TRBJ2-7): DTGVSQNPRHKITKRGQNVTFRCDPISEHNRLYWYRQTLGQGPEFLTYFQNEAQLEKSRLLSDRFSAERPKGSFSTLEIQRTEQGDSAMYLCASSAHLAGGDEQYFGPGTRLTVT.